This T cell receptor beta chain was recorded in a study of blood T cell repertoires in COVID-19. Study in general: The United States, Italy and Spain provided the acute and convalescent COVID-19 samples. Sample material is recorded as cDNA or gDNA derived from T cells, B-cell-depleted T cells, or PBMCs.

From germline, CDR1 is MDHEN and CDR2 SYDVKM. The CDR3 runs 13 residues. V dropped 7 bases and J dropped 0 bases, with 9 bases sitting between them. Study members were between roughly 18 and 100 years old and lived in some 26 US regions. Sequencing used immunoSEQ multiplex PCR; TCRdb keeps in-frame clones, though not all of them. The data hold 200,000 to 250,000 clones, with about 90% observed a single time. This chain joins TRBV28 and TRBJ1-1, with D possibly being TRBD1 (6 bases). Sequencing used PBMCs or T cells enriched from blood (not recorded which). The source of this sequence is a man in his thirties or forties who had recovered from COVID-19. The CDR3 DNA follows: TGTGCCAGCACCCGGACAGTGAACACTGAAGCTTTCTTT. Amino acid sequence: CASTRTVNTEAFF.